Sequencing of this T cell receptor beta chain was carried out in a study of T-cell memory formation after mild COVID-19. The V gene's germline CDR1 is LGHNA and CDR2 YNFKEQ. This CDR3 comprises 14 residues. Trimming pared 0 bases from V and 6 bases from J, leaving 9 bases between. TCRdb redid the calling of the 5' RACE reads with MiXCR, one entry per CDR3 protein. The sample lists 40,000 to 55,000 distinct CDR3 sequences; roughly an eighth were seen once. This clonotype was detected a few times. Sequenced input: PBMCs or a T cell subset sorted from them (not recorded which). The TCR comes from a man aged 18 to 29 who had mild COVID-19 (a few samples of this study predate the infection). Cell type and time point are not known. The chain carries TRBV4-2 and TRBJ2-1; D is uncertain. CDR3 in DNA: TGTGCCAGCAGCCAAGATTCCCTTCTCAATGAGCAGTTCTTC. Protein sequence: CASSQDSLLNEQFF.